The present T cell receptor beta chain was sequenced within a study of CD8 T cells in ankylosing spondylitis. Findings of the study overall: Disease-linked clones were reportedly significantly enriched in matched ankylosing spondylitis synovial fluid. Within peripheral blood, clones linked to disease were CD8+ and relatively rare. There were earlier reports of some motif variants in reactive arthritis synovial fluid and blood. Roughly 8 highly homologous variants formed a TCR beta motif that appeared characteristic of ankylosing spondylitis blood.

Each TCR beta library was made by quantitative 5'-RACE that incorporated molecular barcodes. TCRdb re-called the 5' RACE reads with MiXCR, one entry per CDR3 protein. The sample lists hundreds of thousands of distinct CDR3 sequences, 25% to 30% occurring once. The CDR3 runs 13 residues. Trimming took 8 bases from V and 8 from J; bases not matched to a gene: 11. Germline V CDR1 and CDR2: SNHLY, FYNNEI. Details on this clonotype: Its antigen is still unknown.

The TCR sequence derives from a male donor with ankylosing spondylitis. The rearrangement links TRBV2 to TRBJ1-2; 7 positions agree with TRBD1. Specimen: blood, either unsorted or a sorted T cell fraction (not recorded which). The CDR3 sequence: CASSGGGSGGYTF. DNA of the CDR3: TGTGCCAGCTCCGGAGGGGGCTCGGGAGGCTACACCTTC.